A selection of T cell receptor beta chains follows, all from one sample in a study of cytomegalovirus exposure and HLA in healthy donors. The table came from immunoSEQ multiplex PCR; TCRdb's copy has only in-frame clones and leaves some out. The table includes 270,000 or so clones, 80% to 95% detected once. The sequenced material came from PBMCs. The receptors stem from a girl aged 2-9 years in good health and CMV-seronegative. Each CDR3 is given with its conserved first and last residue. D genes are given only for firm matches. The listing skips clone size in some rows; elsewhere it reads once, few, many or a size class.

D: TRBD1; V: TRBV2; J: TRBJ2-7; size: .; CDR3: CASSVGQGYEQYF; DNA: TGTGCCAGCAGTGTTGGACAGGGTTACGAGCAGTACTTC
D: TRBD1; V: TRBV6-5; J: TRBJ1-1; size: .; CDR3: CASSSPRTGPNTEAFF; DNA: TGTGCCAGCAGTTCCCCAAGGACAGGGCCGAACACTGAAGCTTTCTTT
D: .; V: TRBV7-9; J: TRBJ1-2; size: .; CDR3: CSSSDRQPFVLNYGYTF; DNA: TGTTCCAGCAGCGACCGACAGCCTTTCGTACTTAACTATGGCTACACCTTC
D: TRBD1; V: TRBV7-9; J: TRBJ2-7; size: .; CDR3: CASSSDRALYEQYF; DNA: TGTGCCAGCAGCTCCGACAGGGCACTATACGAGCAGTACTTC
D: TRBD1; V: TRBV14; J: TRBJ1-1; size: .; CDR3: CASSQRTGGLAEAFF; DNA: TGTGCCAGCAGCCAACGGACAGGGGGCCTCGCTGAAGCTTTCTTT
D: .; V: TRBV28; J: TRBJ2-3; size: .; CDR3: CASSLQGSTDTQYF; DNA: TGTGCCAGCAGTCTACAGGGAAGCACAGATACGCAGTATTTT
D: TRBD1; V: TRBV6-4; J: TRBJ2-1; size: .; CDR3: CASSPGTGVTDEQFF; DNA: TGTGCCAGCAGTCCCGGGACAGGGGTAACGGATGAGCAGTTCTTC
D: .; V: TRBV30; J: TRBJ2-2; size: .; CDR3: CAWSQGNTGELFF; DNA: TGTGCCTGGAGTCAGGGGAACACCGGGGAGCTGTTTTTT
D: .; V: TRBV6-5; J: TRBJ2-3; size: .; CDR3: CASRTGRGDTQYF; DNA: TGTGCCAGCAGAACAGGGCGTGGGGATACGCAGTATTTT
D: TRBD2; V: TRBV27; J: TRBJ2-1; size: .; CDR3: CASSHSGGPMNEQFF; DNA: TGTGCCAGCAGTCATAGCGGGGGCCCTATGAATGAGCAGTTCTTC
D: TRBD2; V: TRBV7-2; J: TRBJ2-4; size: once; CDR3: CASEMSGGQNIQYF; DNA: TGTGCCAGCGAAATGAGCGGGGGTCAAAACATTCAGTACTTC
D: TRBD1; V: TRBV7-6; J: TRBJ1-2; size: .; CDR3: CASSWTGGGNGYTF; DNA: TGTGCCAGCAGCTGGACAGGGGGCGGCAATGGCTACACCTTC
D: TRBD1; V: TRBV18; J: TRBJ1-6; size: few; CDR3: CASSLSGTGVNSPLHF; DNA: TGTGCCAGCTCACTTTCCGGGACAGGGGTTAATTCACCCCTCCACTTT
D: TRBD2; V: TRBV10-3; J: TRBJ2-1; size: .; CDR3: CAIRGTSGDRNNEQFF; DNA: TGTGCCATCAGAGGGACTAGCGGGGACCGCAACAATGAGCAGTTCTTC
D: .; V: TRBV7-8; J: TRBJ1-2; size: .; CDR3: CASSTRRQNVYGYTF; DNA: TGTGCCAGCAGCACCCGGCGGCAGAACGTCTATGGCTACACCTTC
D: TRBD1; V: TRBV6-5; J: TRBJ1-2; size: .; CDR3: CASSHQDRGISYTF; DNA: TGTGCCAGCAGTCACCAAGACAGGGGTATTAGCTACACCTTC
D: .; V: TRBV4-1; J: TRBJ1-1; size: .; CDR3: CASSQGHYLNTEAFF; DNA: TGCGCCAGCAGCCAAGGGCACTACCTGAACACTGAAGCTTTCTTT
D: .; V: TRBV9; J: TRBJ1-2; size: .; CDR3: CASSVAGDGYGYTF; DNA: TGTGCCAGCAGCGTAGCAGGGGACGGCTATGGCTACACCTTC